One T cell receptor (beta chain) is described in this entry. In its sample, this clone was seen once. No antigen is known for it. There are no base qualities to consult, and no much larger clone falls within one base. The data were taken from a study of shared clonotypes between healthy human individuals (TCRdb year 2020). Background for the entire study: A few men and a couple of women, aged 18 to 49 years, made up the cohort. The study deeply sequenced blood TCR repertoires of about five healthy adults to estimate repertoire size and the extent of clonotype sharing between individuals. For each donor, three plates each were used for CD4 naive and CD4 memory, two plates were used for CD8 naive, and one plate was used for CD8 memory. Each donor's leukapheresis produced roughly between roughly 0.85 and 9.5 billion PBMCs. Libraries were prepared and TCR repertoires were sequenced by different laboratories using diverse techniques, in order to increase sequencing depth and limit assay-specific biases. Overall study outcomes, separate from this receptor: Estimated clonotype richness was generally larger for naive than for memory subsets. Even with the large sequencing depth, rarefaction of the sorted-subset datasets indicated that sequencing was incomplete. Higher generation probabilities were observed for clonotypes shared by all four sorted-subset donors than for non-shared clonotypes. Sharing across several donors was observed for approximately 5% of naive CD4, under 4% of naive CD8, over 2% of memory CD4, and approximately 0.41% of memory CD8 clonotypes. Based on pairwise subsampling, the degree of clonotype sharing among donors was expected to be affected by sequencing depth. Because the study included only a small number of donors, the genetic and exposure-history diversity represented was limited. Sampling was limited to blood, and TCR repertoires in tissue likely differ from TCR repertoires in blood.

The CDR3 has 15 amino acids, counting the end cysteine and phenylalanine. Only the CDR3 part of the read is kept: 45 bases, read in frame from the first base. Clipping removes 4 bases from V and 4 bases from J, with 5 as the unmatched junction base count. The donors were healthy, HIV-negative adults with no recently reported acute infections or vaccinations. All donors were Caucasian adults living in Nashville, Tennessee, USA. CD4+ T cells were enriched by magnetic negative selection; naive cells were then positively selected on CD45RA, and the negative fraction formed the memory subset. Blood was collected by leukapheresis, and PBMCs were isolated by Ficoll-Histopaque density gradient centrifugation and then cryopreserved in liquid nitrogen vapor phase. Purity and quantity of every magnetically sorted T cell population were checked by analytical flow cytometry. Each sorted fraction had its genomic DNA isolated and then quantified by UV absorbance on a Nanodrop 2000c.

Using the deep immunoSEQ assay, multiplex PCR amplified TCR CDR3 regions from genomic DNA. Genomic DNA extracted from each cell subset was distributed evenly over all wells of several immunoSEQ 96-well plates, and each plate served as one replicate. For sorted subsets, 150 to 250 ng of genomic DNA, equivalent to about 30,000 T cell genomes, went into each replicate PCR. Purified libraries were measured with a Qubit 3.0 fluorometer, size-checked on a Bioanalyzer 2100, and measured again with the KAPA Library Quantification kit. Each immunoSEQ 96-well plate was sequenced on its own single-read 150-cycle Illumina NextSeq 550 flow cell. The original methods were these. The immunoSEQ output contained only junctional sequences without quality scores, so filtering could not match that applied to full-length reads. To assign V/J genes and CDR3, sequences were annotated against IMGT germline references using PyIR, a Python wrapper for IgBLAST v1.9. Any read was removed if the V/J assignment was weak (E-value above 1e-6), the CDR3 was missing, or the read contained stop codons, out-of-frame junctions, or ambiguous translated residues. V3J clonotypes were defined by identical inferred V gene, J gene, and CDR3 amino acid sequence. To compute the percentage overlap between repertoires, the number of shared unique clonotypes was divided by the size of the smaller repertoire. Three approaches were used to assess repertoire richness: RTK rarefaction, the Chao1 estimator, and Recon v2.1 estimates of unobserved clonotypes. For all TCRbeta clonotypes obtained by the gDNA method from a handful of donors, generation probabilities were computed with OLGA. TCRdb stores this immuneACCESS table with in-frame sequences only. Part of the clones is absent; in the studies checked, under half of the shortfall reflects unresolved V genes, and no reason is known for the rest. The DNA was the basis for D and trimming; V, J and clone size are from that table. Here the sample has 1,400,000 or so clones; less than 99% occur a single time. Around 0.38% of the sample rests with the top ten.

Sequenced sample: naive CD4+ T cells sorted from blood. The sample's cell subset or site label is to be understood as: CD45RA+ positively selected. This receptor chain uses TRBV5-7 and TRBJ2-7, and TRBD2 matches 13 of the central bases. TRBV5-7 is reported as an ORF; its role is uncertain. The clonotype originates from a man aged 25-45 years in good health. The encoded CDR3 is CASSKPGLAGYEQYF. The DNA reads TGTGCCAGCAGCAAGCCGGGACTAGCGGGATACGAGCAGTACTTC.